These T cell receptor beta chains were read from a single sample in a study of blood T cell repertoires in COVID-19. Data came from immunoSEQ multiplex PCR; TCRdb stores just in-frame clones and leaves some out. The sample holds more than 85,000 clones, 85% to 95% seen once. The material sequenced was peripheral blood. Every receptor here comes from a man aged 55 to 70 with acute or convalescent COVID-19. The CDR3 runs from the conserved cysteine through the conserved F or W. D genes are given only for firm matches. Size tells how often a clone was seen (once, few, many) or the class of an expanded clone, and some rows leave it out.

d_call: TRBD1
j_call: TRBJ1-3
v_call: TRBV19
clone_size: -
cdr3_nt: TGTGCCAGTAGTATCCCCAAGGGGACAGGGTCTGGAAACACCATATATTTT
cdr3_aa: CASSIPKGTGSGNTIYF

d_call: TRBD1
j_call: TRBJ2-2
v_call: TRBV6-2/TRBV6-3
clone_size: -
cdr3_nt: TGTGCCAGCAGTTCCCCCACCGACAGGGCGTCGAACACCGGGGAGCTGTTTTTT
cdr3_aa: CASSSPTDRASNTGELFF

d_call: -
j_call: TRBJ2-5
v_call: TRBV3-1/TRBV3-2
clone_size: -
cdr3_nt: TGTGCCAGCAGCCTGGCGGGGCAGTGGGCCCAGTACTTC
cdr3_aa: CASSLAGQWAQYF

d_call: TRBD2
j_call: TRBJ2-7
v_call: TRBV5-6
clone_size: -
cdr3_nt: TGTGCCAGCAGCAAGCGGACTAGTACGCTTTACGAGCAGTACTTC
cdr3_aa: CASSKRTSTLYEQYF

d_call: TRBD1
j_call: TRBJ1-1
v_call: TRBV25-1
clone_size: -
cdr3_nt: TGTGCCAGCAGTGATTCCTTCACAGGGGATTACACTGAAGCTTTCTTT
cdr3_aa: CASSDSFTGDYTEAFF

d_call: TRBD1
j_call: TRBJ2-2
v_call: TRBV9
clone_size: -
cdr3_nt: TGTGCCAGCAGCAGAGGACAGGGGGGGAACACCGGGGAGCTGTTTTTT
cdr3_aa: CASSRGQGGNTGELFF

d_call: -
j_call: TRBJ1-6
v_call: TRBV6-1
clone_size: -
cdr3_nt: TGTGCCAGCAGTTATCCAGGGGAACGTTCACCCCTCCACTTT
cdr3_aa: CASSYPGERSPLHF

d_call: -
j_call: TRBJ2-1
v_call: TRBV9
clone_size: -
cdr3_nt: TGTGCCAGCAGCGTAGAAAAGCGGAGGCAGTACAATGAGCAGTTCTTC
cdr3_aa: CASSVEKRRQYNEQFF

d_call: -
j_call: TRBJ1-3
v_call: TRBV4-3
clone_size: -
cdr3_nt: TGCGCCAGCAGCCAAGTCTGGACAGACCCCTCTGGAAACACCATATATTTT
cdr3_aa: CASSQVWTDPSGNTIYF

d_call: TRBD1
j_call: TRBJ2-7
v_call: TRBV19
clone_size: -
cdr3_nt: TGTGCCAGTAGTACGGGATACAGGGGAGAGCAGTACTTC
cdr3_aa: CASSTGYRGEQYF

d_call: -
j_call: TRBJ1-1
v_call: TRBV6-5
clone_size: once
cdr3_nt: TGTGCCAGCAGCCGGACAGTGAACACTGAAGCTTTCTTT
cdr3_aa: CASSRTVNTEAFF

d_call: TRBD2
j_call: TRBJ2-5
v_call: TRBV5-1
clone_size: -
cdr3_nt: TGCGCCAGCAGCCTGACTAGCGGGAGTACTGGAGGAGAGACCCAGTACTTC
cdr3_aa: CASSLTSGSTGGETQYF

d_call: TRBD2
j_call: TRBJ2-1
v_call: TRBV10-3
clone_size: -
cdr3_nt: TGTGCCATCAGTGGTGGGACTAGCGGGATTAGAAATGAGCAGTTCTTC
cdr3_aa: CAISGGTSGIRNEQFF

d_call: TRBD1
j_call: TRBJ1-1
v_call: TRBV29-1
clone_size: -
cdr3_nt: TGCAGCGTTGAAGATCGGACAGGGAACACTGAAGCTTTCTTT
cdr3_aa: CSVEDRTGNTEAFF

d_call: -
j_call: TRBJ1-1
v_call: TRBV7-3
clone_size: once
cdr3_nt: TGTGCCAGCAGCTCGGGGGGCTACGAAGCTTTCTTT
cdr3_aa: CASSSGGYEAFF

d_call: -
j_call: TRBJ1-6
v_call: TRBV2
clone_size: -
cdr3_nt: TGTGCCAGCAACCCACAACCGGGGGATTCACCCCTCCACTTT
cdr3_aa: CASNPQPGDSPLHF

d_call: TRBD2
j_call: TRBJ2-7
v_call: TRBV3-1/TRBV3-2
clone_size: -
cdr3_nt: TGTGCCAGCAGCCAGGGACTAGCGTCCTACGAGCAGTACTTC
cdr3_aa: CASSQGLASYEQYF

d_call: -
j_call: TRBJ2-7
v_call: TRBV7-8
clone_size: -
cdr3_nt: TGTGCCAGCAGCTTGCAGGGCGCCTACGAGCAGTACTTC
cdr3_aa: CASSLQGAYEQYF

d_call: -
j_call: TRBJ2-3
v_call: TRBV19
clone_size: -
cdr3_nt: TGTGCCAGTAGTATTGGCGACCTAGTCTTTGATACGCAGTATTTT
cdr3_aa: CASSIGDLVFDTQYF

d_call: -
j_call: TRBJ2-3
v_call: TRBV19
clone_size: -
cdr3_nt: TGTGCCAGTAGTGCTCCGCAGGGAAGGCAAGATACGCAGTATTTT
cdr3_aa: CASSAPQGRQDTQYF

d_call: TRBD1
j_call: TRBJ2-3
v_call: TRBV24-1
clone_size: -
cdr3_nt: TGTGCCACCAGTGATCTTACAGGGGGCGAAGTTCGTCGAACAGATACGCAGTATTTT
cdr3_aa: CATSDLTGGEVRRTDTQYF

d_call: -
j_call: TRBJ2-2
v_call: TRBV5-1
clone_size: -
cdr3_nt: TGCGCCAGCAAGACCGGGACTTCGAACACCGGGGAGCTGTTTTTT
cdr3_aa: CASKTGTSNTGELFF

d_call: -
j_call: TRBJ1-1
v_call: TRBV9
clone_size: -
cdr3_nt: TGTGCCAGCAGCGTAGCCCAAAACACTGAAGCTTTCTTT
cdr3_aa: CASSVAQNTEAFF

d_call: -
j_call: TRBJ2-3
v_call: TRBV27
clone_size: -
cdr3_nt: TGTGCCAGCAGTTTATCCGCAGGCACAGATACGCAGTATTTT
cdr3_aa: CASSLSAGTDTQYF

d_call: -
j_call: TRBJ1-4
v_call: TRBV19
clone_size: -
cdr3_nt: TGTGCCAGTAGAGCTGGGCTTAATGAAAAACTGTTTTTT
cdr3_aa: CASRAGLNEKLFF

d_call: -
j_call: TRBJ2-7
v_call: TRBV5-1
clone_size: -
cdr3_nt: TGCGCCAGCAGCTTGTCGACGGGGTCCTACGAGCAGTACTTC
cdr3_aa: CASSLSTGSYEQYF

d_call: -
j_call: TRBJ2-7
v_call: TRBV5-1
clone_size: -
cdr3_nt: TGCGCCAGCAGCTTGGGACTAGGAACTTACGAGCAGTACTTC
cdr3_aa: CASSLGLGTYEQYF

d_call: -
j_call: TRBJ2-7
v_call: TRBV19
clone_size: -
cdr3_nt: TGTGCCAGTAGTCGACCGCCTAGCTACGAGCAGTACTTC
cdr3_aa: CASSRPPSYEQYF

d_call: TRBD1
j_call: TRBJ1-4
v_call: TRBV18
clone_size: -
cdr3_nt: TGTGCCAGCTCACGGGACAGGGAGGATGAAAAACTGTTTTTT
cdr3_aa: CASSRDREDEKLFF

d_call: -
j_call: TRBJ2-1
v_call: TRBV3-1/TRBV3-2
clone_size: -
cdr3_nt: TGTGCCAGCAGCCAAGATAGTCCGGCTAGCGCTGAGCAGTTCTTC
cdr3_aa: CASSQDSPASAEQFF

d_call: -
j_call: TRBJ1-5
v_call: TRBV20-1
clone_size: -
cdr3_nt: TGCAGTGCTAGTAACAGGGTTTCGACGAAGCCCCAGCATTTT
cdr3_aa: CSASNRVSTKPQHF

d_call: TRBD2
j_call: TRBJ2-7
v_call: TRBV25-1
clone_size: -
cdr3_nt: TGTGCCAGCAGCCTAGCGGGCATCTACGAGCAGTACTTC
cdr3_aa: CASSLAGIYEQYF

d_call: -
j_call: TRBJ1-6
v_call: TRBV6-5
clone_size: once
cdr3_nt: TGTGCCAGCAGTTACGCGGGCCCCTATAATTCACCCCTCCACTTT
cdr3_aa: CASSYAGPYNSPLHF

d_call: -
j_call: TRBJ1-5
v_call: TRBV6-2/TRBV6-3
clone_size: -
cdr3_nt: TGTGCCAGCAGTCCGTCCGGACATGTGGATCAGCCCCAGCATTTT
cdr3_aa: CASSPSGHVDQPQHF

d_call: -
j_call: TRBJ2-7
v_call: TRBV6-2/TRBV6-3
clone_size: -
cdr3_nt: TGTGCCAGCAGTTACGAGGCGGCTGTAAGCTCCTACGAGCAGTACTTC
cdr3_aa: CASSYEAAVSSYEQYF

d_call: TRBD1
j_call: TRBJ2-4
v_call: TRBV6-5
clone_size: -
cdr3_nt: TGTGCCAGCAGTTACTCCGGACAGGGGAGTAAAAACATTCAGTACTTC
cdr3_aa: CASSYSGQGSKNIQYF

d_call: -
j_call: TRBJ1-2
v_call: TRBV7-6
clone_size: few
cdr3_nt: TGTGCCAGCAGCTCAGGGCAAGGCTACACCTTC
cdr3_aa: CASSSGQGYTF

d_call: -
j_call: TRBJ2-5
v_call: TRBV11-2
clone_size: -
cdr3_nt: TGTGCCAGCAGCTTAGATCCCCGGGGAGGCGAGACCCAGTACTTC
cdr3_aa: CASSLDPRGGETQYF

d_call: TRBD1
j_call: TRBJ1-2
v_call: TRBV7-2
clone_size: -
cdr3_nt: TGTGCCAGCAGCCAATCACCTGGACAGGGATTATATGGCTACACCTTC
cdr3_aa: CASSQSPGQGLYGYTF

d_call: -
j_call: TRBJ1-1
v_call: TRBV7-2
clone_size: -
cdr3_nt: TGTGCCAGCAGCTCTACCTGGGAGGGGACAAAACCTGAAGCTTTCTTT
cdr3_aa: CASSSTWEGTKPEAFF

d_call: -
j_call: TRBJ2-2
v_call: TRBV4-3
clone_size: -
cdr3_nt: TGCGCCAGCAGCCAAGTGATAGCGGAGACGCGAGACACCGGGGAGCTGTTTTTT
cdr3_aa: CASSQVIAETRDTGELFF

d_call: TRBD2
j_call: TRBJ2-1
v_call: TRBV11-2
clone_size: -
cdr3_nt: TGTGCCAGCAGCTTAGACGGGACTAGCGGGCTTACCTACAATGAGCAGTTCTTC
cdr3_aa: CASSLDGTSGLTYNEQFF

d_call: -
j_call: TRBJ1-1
v_call: TRBV28
clone_size: -
cdr3_nt: TGTGCCAGCAGTTTAGAACAGGGGAACACTGAAGCTTTCTTT
cdr3_aa: CASSLEQGNTEAFF

d_call: -
j_call: TRBJ1-5
v_call: TRBV18
clone_size: -
cdr3_nt: TGTGCCAGCTCACCCGGGGGTTTTAATCAGCCCCAGCATTTT
cdr3_aa: CASSPGGFNQPQHF

d_call: -
j_call: TRBJ2-1
v_call: TRBV9
clone_size: -
cdr3_nt: TGTGCCAGCAGCGTTTGGAGCCAGGGAGAGCAGTTCTTC
cdr3_aa: CASSVWSQGEQFF

d_call: -
j_call: TRBJ2-7
v_call: TRBV19
clone_size: -
cdr3_nt: TGTGCCAGTAGTATCCAGGGACTCCCCAGCGAGCAGTACTTC
cdr3_aa: CASSIQGLPSEQYF

d_call: TRBD2
j_call: TRBJ2-5
v_call: TRBV7-3
clone_size: -
cdr3_nt: TGTGCCAGCAGCCTTGTAGCGGGTTACCAAGAGACCCAGTACTTC
cdr3_aa: CASSLVAGYQETQYF

d_call: TRBD2
j_call: TRBJ2-7
v_call: TRBV10-3
clone_size: once
cdr3_nt: TGTGCCATCAGTGAAGGACTAGCGGGCGAGCAGTACTTC
cdr3_aa: CAISEGLAGEQYF

d_call: -
j_call: TRBJ2-2
v_call: TRBV27
clone_size: -
cdr3_nt: TGTGCCAGCAGTTTATGGGGGGGCAGGGCCGGGGAGCTGTTTTTT
cdr3_aa: CASSLWGGRAGELFF

d_call: TRBD1
j_call: TRBJ2-4
v_call: TRBV5-4
clone_size: -
cdr3_nt: TGTGCCAGCAGCTTGTCGACAGGGGGTATAAACATTCAGTACTTC
cdr3_aa: CASSLSTGGINIQYF

d_call: TRBD2
j_call: TRBJ2-5
v_call: TRBV24-1
clone_size: once
cdr3_nt: TGTGCCACCAGTTTAGCGGGAGGCCAGGAGACCCAGTACTTC
cdr3_aa: CATSLAGGQETQYF